Listed below are T cell receptor beta chains from one sample, sequenced in a study of cytotoxic CD8 clonotypes in ibrutinib-treated CLL. Repertoires were generated with immunoSEQ multiplex PCR, while TCRdb's copy carries only in-frame clones and drops some. The table has about 35,000 clones, 49% seen once; the top ten hold approximately 20%. Specimen: PBMCs, collected before ibrutinib treatment. All receptors derive from a human donor with chronic lymphocytic leukemia. Both conserved end residues are part of each CDR3. Each record gives: CDR3 DNA, CDR3 protein, clone size, J gene, V gene, D gene. The D gene is left open where the match is weak. Some rows mark clone size as missing; the rest say once, few, many or name a class of expanded clone.

CDR3 DNA: TGTGCCAGTCGAGACCGGGACAGAAAAGAGACCCAGTACTTC
CDR3 protein: CASRDRDRKETQYF
clone size: few
J gene: TRBJ2-5
V gene: TRBV19
D gene: TRBD1

CDR3 DNA: TGTGCCAGCACTAGCGCCTCCTACGAGCAGTACTTC
CDR3 protein: CASTSASYEQYF
clone size: .
J gene: TRBJ2-7
V gene: TRBV6-1
D gene: .

CDR3 DNA: TGTGCCAGCACCCTCGGTGCAGGTTACAATGAGCAGTTCTTC
CDR3 protein: CASTLGAGYNEQFF
clone size: .
J gene: TRBJ2-1
V gene: TRBV13
D gene: .

CDR3 DNA: TGCAGCGCCCCAGGGGTTCAAACAGATACGCAGTATTTT
CDR3 protein: CSAPGVQTDTQYF
clone size: .
J gene: TRBJ2-3
V gene: TRBV29-1
D gene: .

CDR3 DNA: TGTGCCAGCGTCCAGGGATCTGGAGGCTACACCTTC
CDR3 protein: CASVQGSGGYTF
clone size: few
J gene: TRBJ1-2
V gene: TRBV2
D gene: .

CDR3 DNA: TGTGCCAGCAACGATGGACAGAGCTATGGCTACACCTTC
CDR3 protein: CASNDGQSYGYTF
clone size: few
J gene: TRBJ1-2
V gene: TRBV7-3
D gene: .

CDR3 DNA: TGTGCCTGGAACCCGGGACAGGGAGGCAATTCACCCCTCCACTTT
CDR3 protein: CAWNPGQGGNSPLHF
clone size: .
J gene: TRBJ1-6
V gene: TRBV30
D gene: TRBD1

CDR3 DNA: TGCGCCAGCAGTCAATCTTACAGGGGTGGCGAGCAGTACTTC
CDR3 protein: CASSQSYRGGEQYF
clone size: .
J gene: TRBJ2-7
V gene: TRBV23-1
D gene: TRBD1

CDR3 DNA: TGCGCCAGCAGCCCGCGGCCCTTACAGGGTCATCAGCCCCAGCATTTT
CDR3 protein: CASSPRPLQGHQPQHF
clone size: .
J gene: TRBJ1-5
V gene: TRBV5-1
D gene: .

CDR3 DNA: TGTGCCAGCAGCTTAGGGTATGGCGGGGGAACCTACAATGAGCAGTTCTTC
CDR3 protein: CASSLGYGGGTYNEQFF
clone size: .
J gene: TRBJ2-1
V gene: TRBV7-9
D gene: TRBD2

CDR3 DNA: TGTGCCAGCAGCTTAGCGTGGGGGCGGAGCGGTGAGCAGTTCTTC
CDR3 protein: CASSLAWGRSGEQFF
clone size: .
J gene: TRBJ2-1
V gene: TRBV7-2
D gene: .

CDR3 DNA: TGTGCCATCGCACAGGGGGCGCTTCAGTACTTC
CDR3 protein: CAIAQGALQYF
clone size: .
J gene: TRBJ2-7
V gene: TRBV10-3
D gene: TRBD1

CDR3 DNA: TGTGCCAGTGGAGCGCTCTTAGATCAGCCCCAGCATTTT
CDR3 protein: CASGALLDQPQHF
clone size: .
J gene: TRBJ1-5
V gene: TRBV6-6
D gene: .

CDR3 DNA: TGTGCCAGCAGTTTTCCTACAGGGTTCGGTGACGGGGAGCTGTTTTTT
CDR3 protein: CASSFPTGFGDGELFF
clone size: .
J gene: TRBJ2-2
V gene: TRBV28
D gene: .

CDR3 DNA: TGTGCCTGGAGGGGTTCCAGGTATGGCTACACCTTC
CDR3 protein: CAWRGSRYGYTF
clone size: few
J gene: TRBJ1-2
V gene: TRBV30
D gene: .

CDR3 DNA: TGTGCCAGCAGTTTATCACACCAGGGGGTTGGCTACACCTTC
CDR3 protein: CASSLSHQGVGYTF
clone size: .
J gene: TRBJ1-2
V gene: TRBV27
D gene: TRBD1

CDR3 DNA: TGTGCTAGTGCCAATCGGGGGTCCTACGAGCAGTACTTC
CDR3 protein: CASANRGSYEQYF
clone size: .
J gene: TRBJ2-7
V gene: TRBV12-5
D gene: .

CDR3 DNA: TGTGCCAGTAGCCACCCCGGGACAGGGGGCTCACCCCTCCACTTT
CDR3 protein: CASSHPGTGGSPLHF
clone size: few
J gene: TRBJ1-6
V gene: TRBV19
D gene: TRBD1

CDR3 DNA: TGTGCCAGCAGCTTGAACTGGGAAGGGGCCTACGAGCAGTACTTC
CDR3 protein: CASSLNWEGAYEQYF
clone size: .
J gene: TRBJ2-7
V gene: TRBV11-2
D gene: .

CDR3 DNA: TGTGCCAGCAGCTTGGTGGGACAGGGAATCGTTAACTATGGCTACACCTTC
CDR3 protein: CASSLVGQGIVNYGYTF
clone size: few
J gene: TRBJ1-2
V gene: TRBV5-6
D gene: TRBD1

CDR3 DNA: TGTGCCTGGAGTATAAGGACAGGGGGGCAGCCCCAGCATTTT
CDR3 protein: CAWSIRTGGQPQHF
clone size: .
J gene: TRBJ1-5
V gene: TRBV30
D gene: TRBD1

CDR3 DNA: TGTGCCAGCAGTGAGACAGGGTTTACGCAGTATTTT
CDR3 protein: CASSETGFTQYF
clone size: .
J gene: TRBJ2-3
V gene: TRBV6-1
D gene: TRBD1

CDR3 DNA: TGCGCCAGCAGCCAAGACCCGAGACAGACCTACGAGCAGTACTTC
CDR3 protein: CASSQDPRQTYEQYF
clone size: once
J gene: TRBJ2-7
V gene: TRBV4-1
D gene: .

CDR3 DNA: TGCGCCAGCAGTTGGACAACCTCTGGAAACACCATATATTTT
CDR3 protein: CASSWTTSGNTIYF
clone size: .
J gene: TRBJ1-3
V gene: TRBV5-1
D gene: .

CDR3 DNA: TGTGCCAGCAGCCCGGGACATAGATATGGCTACACCTTC
CDR3 protein: CASSPGHRYGYTF
clone size: .
J gene: TRBJ1-2
V gene: TRBV14
D gene: .

CDR3 DNA: TGTGCCAGCTACGGGGAGTATAGCAATCAGCCCCAGCATTTT
CDR3 protein: CASYGEYSNQPQHF
clone size: .
J gene: TRBJ1-5
V gene: TRBV7-9
D gene: .

CDR3 DNA: TGTGCCAGCAGTTTCATGCCTGAGACCCAGTACTTC
CDR3 protein: CASSFMPETQYF
clone size: few
J gene: TRBJ2-5
V gene: TRBV28
D gene: .

CDR3 DNA: TGTGCCAGCAGCTTAGGGACTAGCGGTTACAATGAGCAGTTCTTC
CDR3 protein: CASSLGTSGYNEQFF
clone size: .
J gene: TRBJ2-1
V gene: TRBV7-3
D gene: TRBD2

CDR3 DNA: TGTGCCAGCAGCTGGGGGGAGGGTTGGACTGAAGCTTTCTTT
CDR3 protein: CASSWGEGWTEAFF
clone size: few
J gene: TRBJ1-1
V gene: TRBV11-1
D gene: .

CDR3 DNA: TGCGCCAGCAGCTTAGGGACAATCAACACCGGGGAGCTGTTTTTT
CDR3 protein: CASSLGTINTGELFF
clone size: .
J gene: TRBJ2-2
V gene: TRBV5-1
D gene: .

CDR3 DNA: TGTGCCAGCAGCGTAGGGGTTGAGGATACGCAGTATTTT
CDR3 protein: CASSVGVEDTQYF
clone size: few
J gene: TRBJ2-3
V gene: TRBV9
D gene: .

CDR3 DNA: TGTGCCAGCAGTTACTCGGGGTACAATGAGCAGTTCTTC
CDR3 protein: CASSYSGYNEQFF
clone size: .
J gene: TRBJ2-1
V gene: TRBV6-6
D gene: .

CDR3 DNA: TGTGCCACTTTGACAGGGGAGAGAGGCAATCAGCCCCAGCATTTT
CDR3 protein: CATLTGERGNQPQHF
clone size: .
J gene: TRBJ1-5
V gene: TRBV28
D gene: TRBD1

CDR3 DNA: TGTGCCAGCCGGAGCTCCTACGAGCAGTACTTC
CDR3 protein: CASRSSYEQYF
clone size: many
J gene: TRBJ2-7
V gene: TRBV7-9
D gene: .

CDR3 DNA: TGTGCCAGCAGTGAATTACATAAGGGGGGAGGTGGCTACACCTTC
CDR3 protein: CASSELHKGGGGYTF
clone size: .
J gene: TRBJ1-2
V gene: TRBV25-1
D gene: .

CDR3 DNA: TGTGCCAGCAGTGTGGAGAGCTCCTATAATTCACCCCTCCACTTT
CDR3 protein: CASSVESSYNSPLHF
clone size: .
J gene: TRBJ1-6
V gene: TRBV28
D gene: .

CDR3 DNA: TGCGCCAGCAGTCAATATAAAGGAAAGGGGAGGGGTACAGATACGCAGTATTTT
CDR3 protein: CASSQYKGKGRGTDTQYF
clone size: .
J gene: TRBJ2-3
V gene: TRBV23-1
D gene: TRBD2

CDR3 DNA: TGCGCCAGCAGCTTGACAGGGGTTGGCTATGGCTACACCTTC
CDR3 protein: CASSLTGVGYGYTF
clone size: .
J gene: TRBJ1-2
V gene: TRBV5-1
D gene: TRBD1

CDR3 DNA: TGTGCTAGTGGTTTTGGGGGTCTTCAGCCCCAGCATTTT
CDR3 protein: CASGFGGLQPQHF
clone size: .
J gene: TRBJ1-5
V gene: TRBV12-5
D gene: .

CDR3 DNA: TGTGCCAGCAAGGCGGGGAATGGGGTTCAGCCCCAGCATTTT
CDR3 protein: CASKAGNGVQPQHF
clone size: .
J gene: TRBJ1-5
V gene: TRBV28
D gene: .

CDR3 DNA: TGTGCCAGCACCCCGGTGGGGGGGGTCTATGGCTACACCTTC
CDR3 protein: CASTPVGGVYGYTF
clone size: .
J gene: TRBJ1-2
V gene: TRBV6-5
D gene: .

CDR3 DNA: TGTGCCAGTAGTGTCTCAGGGTCTGGAAACACCATATATTTT
CDR3 protein: CASSVSGSGNTIYF
clone size: .
J gene: TRBJ1-3
V gene: TRBV19
D gene: .

CDR3 DNA: TGTGCCTGGAGTAGGGCGGGGGCCAGACCTCCCGGGGAGCTGTTTTTT
CDR3 protein: CAWSRAGARPPGELFF
clone size: .
J gene: TRBJ2-2
V gene: TRBV30
D gene: .

CDR3 DNA: TGTGCCAGCAGCGTAGGGGATACCTTTATGTGGGGAAACACCATATATTTT
CDR3 protein: CASSVGDTFMWGNTIYF
clone size: .
J gene: TRBJ1-3
V gene: TRBV9
D gene: .

CDR3 DNA: TGTGCCAGCAGTTATCGGGGTGCTGAAGCTTTCTTT
CDR3 protein: CASSYRGAEAFF
clone size: .
J gene: TRBJ1-1
V gene: TRBV6-5
D gene: .

CDR3 DNA: TGTGCCAGCAGCGCACAGAAGATCGGCTTCAACGAGCAGTACTTC
CDR3 protein: CASSAQKIGFNEQYF
clone size: few
J gene: TRBJ2-7
V gene: TRBV7-2
D gene: .

CDR3 DNA: TGTGCCAGCCCCCCCCCTCCTACCATCACTGAAGCTTTCTTT
CDR3 protein: CASPPPPTITEAFF
clone size: few
J gene: TRBJ1-1
V gene: TRBV21-1
D gene: .

CDR3 DNA: TGTGCCAGCAGCTTAGGTGGGACTAGATCTCATAATGAGCAGTTCTTC
CDR3 protein: CASSLGGTRSHNEQFF
clone size: few
J gene: TRBJ2-1
V gene: TRBV11-2
D gene: TRBD2

CDR3 DNA: TGTGCCAGCAGGTTTCAGGGGGGAGAGACCCAGTACTTC
CDR3 protein: CASRFQGGETQYF
clone size: few
J gene: TRBJ2-5
V gene: TRBV11-2
D gene: .

CDR3 DNA: TGTGCCAGCAGTCGTCACAGGGGGCCCTCCTACGAGCAGTACTTC
CDR3 protein: CASSRHRGPSYEQYF
clone size: .
J gene: TRBJ2-7
V gene: TRBV7-6
D gene: TRBD1

CDR3 DNA: TGTGCCAGCAGCTTAGGGCAGGGTGGTAACTATGGCTACACCTTC
CDR3 protein: CASSLGQGGNYGYTF
clone size: few
J gene: TRBJ1-2
V gene: TRBV13
D gene: .

CDR3 DNA: TGTGCCAGCAGCCCACGGGCAGGAAATAACGAAAAACTGTTTTTT
CDR3 protein: CASSPRAGNNEKLFF
clone size: .
J gene: TRBJ1-4
V gene: TRBV6-5
D gene: .

CDR3 DNA: TGTGCCAGCAGTTATCGGGACGGAGACTACGAGCAGTACTTC
CDR3 protein: CASSYRDGDYEQYF
clone size: .
J gene: TRBJ2-7
V gene: TRBV6-5
D gene: .

CDR3 DNA: TGTGCCAGCAGCTTGCGCGGACCTAGCTCCTATAATTCACCCCTCCACTTT
CDR3 protein: CASSLRGPSSYNSPLHF
clone size: .
J gene: TRBJ1-6
V gene: TRBV7-8
D gene: .